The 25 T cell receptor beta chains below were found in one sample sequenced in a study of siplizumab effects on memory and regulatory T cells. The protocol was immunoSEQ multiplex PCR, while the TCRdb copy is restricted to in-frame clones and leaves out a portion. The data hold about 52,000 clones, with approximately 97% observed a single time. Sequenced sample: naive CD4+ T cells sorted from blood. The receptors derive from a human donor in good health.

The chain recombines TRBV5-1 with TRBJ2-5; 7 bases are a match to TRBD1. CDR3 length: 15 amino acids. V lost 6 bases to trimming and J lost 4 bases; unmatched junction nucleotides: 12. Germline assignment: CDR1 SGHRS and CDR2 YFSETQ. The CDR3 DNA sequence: TGCGCCAGCACCCTCGACAGGGTCTTAGGAGAGACCCAGTACTTC. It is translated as CASTLDRVLGETQYF.

DNA of the CDR3: TGCAGCGGGGGGGACGGCGTGAGCACAGATACGCAGTATTTT. It codes for CSGGDGVSTDTQYF. This chain links TRBV29-1 with TRBJ2-3; weak D call: TRBD2 (6 bases). Between the trimmed V and J ends, which lost 7 bases and 0 bases, there was a span of 14 bases. The CDR3 contains 14 residues. The germline gives CDR1 SQVTM, CDR2 ANQGSEA.

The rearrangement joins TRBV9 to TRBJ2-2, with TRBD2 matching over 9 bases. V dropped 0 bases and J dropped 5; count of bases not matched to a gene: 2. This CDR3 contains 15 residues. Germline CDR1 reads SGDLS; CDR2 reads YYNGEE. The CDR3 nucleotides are TGTGCCAGCAGCGTAGGGGCGGGAGGGACCGGGGAGCTGTTTTTT. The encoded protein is CASSVGAGGTGELFF.

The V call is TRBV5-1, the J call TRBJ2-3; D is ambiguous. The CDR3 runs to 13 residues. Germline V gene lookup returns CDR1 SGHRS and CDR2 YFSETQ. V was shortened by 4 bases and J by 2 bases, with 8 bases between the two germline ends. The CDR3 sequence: CASSIEPTDTQYF. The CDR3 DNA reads TGCGCCAGCAGCATCGAACCCACAGATACGCAGTATTTT.

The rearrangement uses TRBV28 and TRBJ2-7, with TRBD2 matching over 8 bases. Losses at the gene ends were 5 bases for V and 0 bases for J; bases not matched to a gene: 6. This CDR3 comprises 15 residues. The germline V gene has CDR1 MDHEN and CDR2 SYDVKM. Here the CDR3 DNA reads TGTGCCAGCAGTCCAACTAGCGGTTACTCCTACGAGCAGTACTTC. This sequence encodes CASSPTSGYSYEQYF.

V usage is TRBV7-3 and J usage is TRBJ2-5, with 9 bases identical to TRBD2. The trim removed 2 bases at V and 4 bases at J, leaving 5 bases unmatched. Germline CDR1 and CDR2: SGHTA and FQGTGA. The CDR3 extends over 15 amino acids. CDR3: CASSLGGRARETQYF. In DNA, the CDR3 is TGTGCCAGCAGCTTAGGCGGGAGGGCCAGAGAGACCCAGTACTTC.

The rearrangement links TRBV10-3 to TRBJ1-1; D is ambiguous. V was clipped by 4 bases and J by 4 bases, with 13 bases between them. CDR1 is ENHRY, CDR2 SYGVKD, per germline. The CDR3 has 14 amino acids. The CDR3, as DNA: TGTGCCATCAGTGCTCAGGCTCGAGGCACTGAAGCTTTCTTT. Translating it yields CAISAQARGTEAFF.

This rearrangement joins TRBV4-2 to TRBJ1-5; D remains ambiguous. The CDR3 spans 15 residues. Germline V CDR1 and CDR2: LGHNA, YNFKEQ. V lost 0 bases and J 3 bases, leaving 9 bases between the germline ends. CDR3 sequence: CASSQDWRPNQPQHF. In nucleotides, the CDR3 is TGTGCCAGCAGCCAAGATTGGAGGCCCAATCAGCCCCAGCATTTT.

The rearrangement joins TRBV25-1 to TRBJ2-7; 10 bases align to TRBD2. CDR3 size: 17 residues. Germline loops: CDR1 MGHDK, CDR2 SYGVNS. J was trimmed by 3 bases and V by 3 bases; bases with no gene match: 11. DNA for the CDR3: TGTGCCAGCAGTGATTCGCTCCTAGCGGGAGCTGGCTACGAGCAGTACTTC. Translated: CASSDSLLAGAGYEQYF.

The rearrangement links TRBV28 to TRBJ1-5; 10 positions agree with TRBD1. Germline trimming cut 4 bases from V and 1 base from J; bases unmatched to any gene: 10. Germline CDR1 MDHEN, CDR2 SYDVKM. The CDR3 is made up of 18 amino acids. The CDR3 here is CASSYIVGQGESNQPQHF. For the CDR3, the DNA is TGTGCCAGCAGTTACATCGTCGGACAGGGGGAGAGCAATCAGCCCCAGCATTTT.

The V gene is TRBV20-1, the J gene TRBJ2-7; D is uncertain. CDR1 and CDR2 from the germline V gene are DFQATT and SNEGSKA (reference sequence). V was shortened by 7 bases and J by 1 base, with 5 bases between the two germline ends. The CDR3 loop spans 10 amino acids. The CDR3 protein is CSVGSYEQYF. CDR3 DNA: TGCAGTGTCGGGTCCTACGAGCAGTACTTC.

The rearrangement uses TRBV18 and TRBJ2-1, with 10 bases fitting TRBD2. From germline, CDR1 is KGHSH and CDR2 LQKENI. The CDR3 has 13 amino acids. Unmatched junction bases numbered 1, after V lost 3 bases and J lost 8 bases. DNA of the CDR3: TGTGCCAGCTCACCCGGACTAGCGGATGAGCAGTTCTTC. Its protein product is CASSPGLADEQFF.

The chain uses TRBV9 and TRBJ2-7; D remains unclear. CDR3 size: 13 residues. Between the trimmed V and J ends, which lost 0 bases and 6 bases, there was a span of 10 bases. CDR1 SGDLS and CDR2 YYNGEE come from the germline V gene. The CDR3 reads CASSVAPSSEQYF. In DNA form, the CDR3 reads TGTGCCAGCAGCGTAGCGCCAAGCTCCGAGCAGTACTTC. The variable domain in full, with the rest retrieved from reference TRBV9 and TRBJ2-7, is DSGVTQTPKHLITATGQRVTLRCSPRSGDLSVYWYQQSLDQGLQFLIQYYNGEERAKGNILERFSAQQFPDLHSELNLSSLELGDSALYFCASSVAPSSEQYFGPGTRLTVT.

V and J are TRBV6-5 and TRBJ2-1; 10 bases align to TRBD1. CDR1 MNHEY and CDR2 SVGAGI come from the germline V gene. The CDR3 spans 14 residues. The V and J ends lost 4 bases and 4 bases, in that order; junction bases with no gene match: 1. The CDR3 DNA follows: TGTGCCAGCAGTTCGGGACAGGGGTACAATGAGCAGTTCTTC. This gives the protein CASSSGQGYNEQFF.

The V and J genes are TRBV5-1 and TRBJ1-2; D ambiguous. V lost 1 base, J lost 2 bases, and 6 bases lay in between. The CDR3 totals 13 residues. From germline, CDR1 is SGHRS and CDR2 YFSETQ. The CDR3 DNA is TGCGCCAGCAGCTTGATGGGGAACTATGGCTACACCTTC. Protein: CASSLMGNYGYTF.

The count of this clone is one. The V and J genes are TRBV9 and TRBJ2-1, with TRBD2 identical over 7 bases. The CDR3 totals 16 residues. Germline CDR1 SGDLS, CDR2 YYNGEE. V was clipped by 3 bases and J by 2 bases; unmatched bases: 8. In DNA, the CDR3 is TGTGCCAGCAGCGGACCAGCGGGAAACCCCTACAATGAGCAGTTCTTC. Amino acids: CASSGPAGNPYNEQFF.

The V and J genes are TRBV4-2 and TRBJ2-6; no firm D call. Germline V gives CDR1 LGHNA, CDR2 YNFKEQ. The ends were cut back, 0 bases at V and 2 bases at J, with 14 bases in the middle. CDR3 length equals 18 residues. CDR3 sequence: CASSQDITQVAGANVLTF. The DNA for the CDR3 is TGTGCCAGCAGCCAAGATATCACCCAAGTAGCTGGGGCCAACGTCCTGACTTTC.

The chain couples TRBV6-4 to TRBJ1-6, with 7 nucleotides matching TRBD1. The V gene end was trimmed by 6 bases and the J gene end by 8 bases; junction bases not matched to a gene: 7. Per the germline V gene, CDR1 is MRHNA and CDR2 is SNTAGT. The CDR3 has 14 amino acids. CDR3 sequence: CASRRQGVDSPLHF. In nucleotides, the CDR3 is TGTGCCAGCAGACGACAGGGTGTCGATTCACCCCTCCACTTT.

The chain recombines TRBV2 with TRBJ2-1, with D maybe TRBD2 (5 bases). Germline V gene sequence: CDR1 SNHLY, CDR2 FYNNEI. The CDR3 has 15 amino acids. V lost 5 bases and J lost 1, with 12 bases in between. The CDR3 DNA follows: TGTGCCAGCAGTAACGGGAAGGGTTCCTACAATGAGCAGTTCTTC. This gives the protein CASSNGKGSYNEQFF.

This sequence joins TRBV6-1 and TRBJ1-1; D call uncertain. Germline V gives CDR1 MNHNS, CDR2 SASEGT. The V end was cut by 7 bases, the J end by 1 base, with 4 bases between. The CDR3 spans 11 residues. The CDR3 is CASKQNTEAFF. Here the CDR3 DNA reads TGTGCCAGCAAACAGAACACTGAAGCTTTCTTT.

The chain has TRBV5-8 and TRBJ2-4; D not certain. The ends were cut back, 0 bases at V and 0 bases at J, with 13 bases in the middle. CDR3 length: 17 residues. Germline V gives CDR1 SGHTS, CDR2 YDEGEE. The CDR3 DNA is TGTGCCAGCAGCTTGGCTGTCCCAGGTCCAGCCAAAAACATTCAGTACTTC. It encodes CASSLAVPGPAKNIQYF.

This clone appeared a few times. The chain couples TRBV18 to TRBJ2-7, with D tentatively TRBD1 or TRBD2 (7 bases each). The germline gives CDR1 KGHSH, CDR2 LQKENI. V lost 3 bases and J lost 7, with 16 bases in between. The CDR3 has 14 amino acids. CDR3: CASSPGQGGKEQYF. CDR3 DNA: TGTGCCAGCTCACCTGGCCAGGGGGGGAAGGAGCAGTACTTC.

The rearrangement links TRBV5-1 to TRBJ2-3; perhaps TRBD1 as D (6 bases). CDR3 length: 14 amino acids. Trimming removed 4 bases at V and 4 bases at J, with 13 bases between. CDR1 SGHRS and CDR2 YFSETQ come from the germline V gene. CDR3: CASSAQGRADTQYF. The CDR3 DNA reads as TGCGCCAGCAGCGCACAGGGTCGTGCAGATACGCAGTATTTT.

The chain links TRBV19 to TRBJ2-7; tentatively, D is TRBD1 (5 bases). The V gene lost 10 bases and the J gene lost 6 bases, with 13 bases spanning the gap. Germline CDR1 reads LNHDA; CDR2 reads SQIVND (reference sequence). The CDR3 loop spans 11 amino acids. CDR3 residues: CATGQGGEQYF. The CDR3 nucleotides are TGTGCCACAGGGCAGGGCGGCGAGCAGTACTTC.

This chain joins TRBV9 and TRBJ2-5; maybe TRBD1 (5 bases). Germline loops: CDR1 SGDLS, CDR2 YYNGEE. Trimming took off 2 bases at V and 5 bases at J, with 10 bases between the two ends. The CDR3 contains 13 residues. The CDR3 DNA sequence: TGTGCCAGCAGCGTGGGGCCGCCGGAGACCCAGTACTTC. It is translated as CASSVGPPETQYF.